These 27 T cell receptor beta chains share one sample of origin, sequenced in a study of blood T cell repertoires in COVID-19. Produced via immunoSEQ multiplex PCR; TCRdb's table is partial and in-frame only. The sample includes around 150,000 clones, roughly 90% of them seen just once. Material for sequencing was PBMCs or T cells enriched from blood (not recorded which). Receptors originate from a woman between 50 and 59 years old who had recovered from COVID-19.

This clone is a singleton in its sample. The chain couples TRBV15 to TRBJ2-1, with 9 bases aligning to TRBD1. CDR3 length equals 15 residues. After removal of 4 bases from V and 3 bases from J, the junction contained 4 bases not matched to a gene. The germline V gene has CDR1 LNHNV and CDR2 YYDKDF (reference sequence). CDR3 DNA: TGTGCCACCAGCACGGACAGGGGATACTACAATGAGCAGTTCTTC. Protein product: CATSTDRGYYNEQFF.

The gene calls are TRBV30 and TRBJ1-1; 8 bases are shared with TRBD1. Germline values: CDR1 GTSNPN, CDR2 SVGIG (reference sequence). Trimming at V came to 3 bases and at J to 5 bases, leaving 11 bases not matched to a gene. CDR3 size: 15 residues. The CDR3, as DNA: TGTGCCTGGAGCCCCGGACAGGGAATGGGAACTGAAGCTTTCTTT. Its protein product is CAWSPGQGMGTEAFF.

This clone was picked up one time. V is TRBV9 and J is TRBJ2-7; D unresolved. The CDR3 totals 14 residues. Trimming stripped 0 bases from V and 2 bases from J, with 9 bases between. CDR1 and CDR2 from the germline V gene are SGDLS and YYNGEE. For the CDR3, the DNA is TGTGCCAGCAGCGTAGGCCCTATTACCTACGAGCAGTACTTC. It codes for CASSVGPITYEQYF.

This clone has only one observation. This chain connects TRBV5-4 to TRBJ2-1; TRBD1 might be the D (5 bases). This CDR3 has 14 residues. Germline lookup yields CDR1 SGHNT and CDR2 YYREEE (reference sequence). Trimming took off 0 bases at V and 6 bases at J, with 10 bases between the two ends. The CDR3 region has the DNA TGTGCCAGCAGCTTGGGACTTCAGGGCAATGAGCAGTTCTTC. Protein sequence: CASSLGLQGNEQFF.

This chain links TRBV6-2 or TRBV6-3 with TRBJ2-6; TRBD1 matches at 7 bases. The CDR3 runs 16 residues. CDR1 MNHEY and CDR2 SVGEGT come from the germline V gene. V was clipped by 2 bases and J by 4 bases; unmatched bases: 5. CDR3 nucleotide sequence: TGTGCCAGCAGTTACGCGACAGGGACGGGGGCCAACGTCCTGACTTTC. Translating gives CASSYATGTGANVLTF.

The chain links TRBV5-5 to TRBJ2-1; 9 nucleotides agree with TRBD2. The CDR3 spans 16 residues. V trimming: 4 bases; J trimming: 5 bases; junction bases outside the gene matches: 10. Germline values: CDR1 SGHKS, CDR2 YYEKEE (reference sequence). The CDR3 is CASSLPRLAAHNEQFF. In nucleotides, the CDR3 is TGTGCCAGCAGCCTACCAAGACTAGCGGCTCACAATGAGCAGTTCTTC.

The rearrangement links TRBV29-1 to TRBJ2-3; 10 bases match TRBD2. Trimming at V came to 7 bases and at J to 6 bases, leaving 10 bases not matched to a gene. The CDR3 contains 14 residues. Per germline, CDR1 SQVTM and CDR2 ANQGSEA. CDR3 protein: CSARLAGGRDTQYF. The CDR3 DNA follows: TGCAGCGCCCGTTTAGCGGGGGGCCGGGATACGCAGTATTTT.

The chain recombines TRBV7-2 with TRBJ2-5; 15 nucleotides align to TRBD2. Per germline, CDR1 SGHTA and CDR2 FQGNSA. V lost 5 bases to trimming and J lost 4 bases; unmatched junction nucleotides: 2. The length of the CDR3 is 15 residues. CDR3 residues: CASSKGLAGGETQYF. The CDR3 DNA reads as TGTGCCAGCAGCAAGGGACTAGCGGGGGGAGAGACCCAGTACTTC.

V is TRBV24-1 and J is TRBJ1-5; D is undetermined. The CDR3 totals 13 residues. V lost 3 bases and J lost 9, with 11 bases in between. CDR1 and CDR2 from the germline V gene are KGHDR and SFDVKD. The CDR3 region is CATSDSEVLPQHF. For the CDR3, the DNA is TGTGCCACCAGTGATAGCGAAGTGCTGCCCCAGCATTTT.

V usage is TRBV6-5 and J usage is TRBJ1-5, with 8 bases fitting TRBD1. CDR1 is MNHEY and CDR2 is SVGAGI in the germline V gene. J gave up 4 bases and V 4 bases, and 9 bases lay outside the gene matches. This CDR3 spans 16 amino acids. Written as DNA, the CDR3 is TGTGCCAGCAGTTCCGCAGGGGGCCAGGGAAATCAGCCCCAGCATTTT. This codes for CASSSAGGQGNQPQHF.

This chain uses TRBV3-1 (or the pseudogene TRBV3-2) with TRBJ2-2, with TRBD1 matching over 9 bases. Germline V gene data show CDR1 as LGHDT and CDR2 as YNNKEL (reference sequence). CDR3 length: 14 amino acids. The V gene end was trimmed by 5 bases and the J gene end by 7 bases; junction bases not matched to a gene: 5. CDR3: CASSGTGSGGELFF. The CDR3 nucleotides are TGTGCCAGCAGCGGGACAGGGTCGGGCGGGGAGCTGTTTTTT.

This clone was detected once. The DNA of the CDR3 is TGTGCCAGCAGTTACTTCGCAGGGAGGGACACCGGGGAGCTGTTTTTT. Its protein product is CASSYFAGRDTGELFF. The chain is built from TRBV6-5 and TRBJ2-2, with 7 bases aligning to TRBD2. This CDR3 region has 16 residues. The V gene's germline CDR1 is MNHEY and CDR2 SVGAGI. J was trimmed by 3 bases and V by 1 base; bases with no gene match: 5.

The V gene is TRBV5-6, the J gene TRBJ1-2; D ambiguous. The CDR3 is 13 amino acids. Trimming pared 0 bases from V and 4 bases from J, leaving 7 bases between. Germline V gene data show CDR1 as SGHDT and CDR2 as YYEEEE. CDR3 DNA sequence: TGTGCCAGCAGCTTGGTGGCAGGCTATGGCTACACCTTC. Amino acid sequence: CASSLVAGYGYTF.

Comments on this clone: One end of the junction varies from germline; a read error may be responsible. V gene TRBV7-7 combines with J gene TRBJ2-3; D possibly uses TRBD1 or TRBD2 (6 bases each). The CDR3 covers 14 residues. Germline assignment: CDR1 SSHAT and CDR2 FNYEAQ (reference sequence). The CDR3 DNA reads as TGTGCTAGCAGCTTAGGGGGGCCGACAGATACGCAGTATTTT. It codes for CASSLGGPTDTQYF. The full variable domain, completed using reference TRBV7-7 and TRBJ2-3, is GAGVSQSPRYKVTKRGQDVTLRCDPISSHATLYWYQQALGQGPEFLTYFNYEAQPDKSGLPSDRFSAERPEGSISTLTIQRTEQRDSAMYRCASSLGGPTDTQYFGPGTRLTVL.

The V call is TRBV5-1, the J call TRBJ1-1, with TRBD1 identical over 8 bases. V shed 4 bases and J 2 bases; nucleotides not matched to a gene: 4. CDR1 is SGHRS and CDR2 is YFSETQ in the germline V gene. The CDR3 length is 14 residues. The CDR3 spells CASSPGQGNTEAFF. CDR3 sequence (DNA): TGCGCCAGCAGCCCCGGACAGGGAAACACTGAAGCTTTCTTT.

This clone was observed a handful of times. The chain is built from TRBV10-1 and TRBJ1-5, with D unresolved. The CDR3 loop spans 11 amino acids. Germline loops: CDR1 WNHNN, CDR2 SYGVQD (reference sequence). V dropped 11 bases and J dropped 4 bases, with 9 bases sitting between them. Written as DNA, the CDR3 is TGCGCCTACCGGGTTAATCAGCCCCAGCATTTT. Its protein product is CAYRVNQPQHF.

Turning to this clone: A read error may produce the germline difference seen at one junction end. The V gene is TRBV30, the J gene TRBJ2-7, with D tentatively TRBD1 (7 bases). Germline values: CDR1 GTSNPN, CDR2 SVGIG (reference sequence). The CDR3 is 13 amino acids. The DNA for the CDR3 is TGTGCCTGGAGTGGGCGGACAGGAGGGGTAGCGTTTTTC. It specifies CAWSGRTGGVAFF.

The rearrangement uses TRBV6-2 or TRBV6-3 and TRBJ1-5; 7 bases align to TRBD1. CDR1 and CDR2 from the germline V gene are MNHEY and SVGEGT. V was clipped by 2 bases and J by 4 bases; unmatched bases: 5. CDR3 length: 15 amino acids. The CDR3 loop is CASSYAGGANQPQHF. DNA for the CDR3: TGTGCCAGCAGTTACGCAGGGGGAGCAAATCAGCCCCAGCATTTT.

This chain links TRBV7-8 with TRBJ2-3; 8 bases line up with TRBD1. Germline V gene sequence: CDR1 SGHVS, CDR2 FQNEAQ. V shed 0 bases and J 2 bases; nucleotides not matched to a gene: 7. The CDR3 runs to 17 residues. CDR3 loop: CASSLAGRGPYTDTQYF. CDR3 in DNA: TGTGCCAGCAGCTTAGCGGGCAGGGGGCCTTACACAGATACGCAGTATTTT.

CDR3: CASSDGRGEETQYF. The CDR3, as DNA: TGTGCCAGCAGTGATGGCCGGGGGGAAGAGACCCAGTACTTC. V is TRBV2 and J is TRBJ2-5; TRBD2 agrees at 7 bases. The junction had 4 bases not matched to a gene; V was cut back by 3 bases and J by 3 bases. This CDR3 is 14 amino acids long. Germline V CDR1 and CDR2: SNHLY, FYNNEI.

For the CDR3, the DNA is TGTGCCAGCAGCTTACGGGGCACTGAAGCTTTCTTT. Translation gives CASSLRGTEAFF. The genes are TRBV7-2 and TRBJ1-1; D gene uncertain. V shed 2 bases and J shed 4 bases, with 5 bases lying between them. The CDR3 consists of 12 residues. Germline loops: CDR1 SGHTA, CDR2 FQGNSA.

The chain couples TRBV6-5 to TRBJ2-7; 11 positions agree with TRBD2. V was pared by 6 bases and J by 2 bases, with 6 bases of the junction left unmatched. This CDR3 spans 15 amino acids. Per the germline V gene, CDR1 is MNHEY and CDR2 is SVGAGI. CDR3 nucleotides: TGTGCCAGCAGATTCTCTAGCGGGGGGACCTACGAGCAGTACTTC. Residues: CASRFSSGGTYEQYF.

Here the CDR3 DNA reads TGTGCCAGCAGCAAGACAGGGGGCCCCAATGAAAAACTGTTTTTT. Its translation: CASSKTGGPNEKLFF. The genes are TRBV7-3 and TRBJ1-4, with 10 nucleotides matching TRBD1. The ends lost 5 bases at V and 5 bases at J; junction bases unmatched: 5. The CDR3 is 15 amino acids. Germline V lookup: CDR1 SGHTA, CDR2 FQGTGA.

This rearrangement joins TRBV19 to TRBJ1-2; TRBD1 matches at 10 bases. J was trimmed by 2 bases and V by 6 bases; bases with no gene match: 3. The germline CDR1 and CDR2 sequences are LNHDA and SQIVND (reference sequence). This CDR3 has 14 residues. The CDR3 here is CASRRTGGNYGYTF. The CDR3 DNA reads TGTGCCAGTAGAAGGACAGGGGGGAACTATGGCTACACCTTC.

The rearrangement links TRBV5-1 to TRBJ2-1; 7 bases are shared with TRBD2. Per germline, CDR1 SGHRS and CDR2 YFSETQ. The CDR3 spans 14 residues. Losses at the gene ends were 4 bases for V and 4 bases for J; bases not matched to a gene: 5. The CDR3 is CASSLSGVYNEQFF. As DNA, the CDR3 is TGCGCCAGCAGCCTCAGCGGGGTATACAATGAGCAGTTCTTC.

This CDR3 reads CASSQDQSGNEQFF. Written as DNA, the CDR3 is TGTGCCAGCAGCCAAGATCAGTCGGGCAATGAGCAGTTCTTC. The gene calls are TRBV14 and TRBJ2-1; D ambiguous. The CDR3 runs to 14 residues. Trimming left V 0 bases short and J 6 bases short, with 9 bases between. Germline CDR1 reads SGHDN; CDR2 reads FVKESK.

V usage is TRBV6-5 and J usage is TRBJ1-5; 7 bases match TRBD1. Looked up from germline, CDR1 is MNHEY and CDR2 is SVGAGI. Trimming took 6 bases from V and 10 from J; bases not matched to a gene: 12. This CDR3 has 14 residues. The CDR3 spells CASSVTGASGPQHF. The CDR3 coding sequence is TGTGCCAGCAGCGTTACAGGGGCCTCCGGCCCCCAGCATTTT.